This is a list of T cell receptor beta chains from one sample in a study of PD-1 blockade in classical Hodgkin lymphoma. The table came from immunoSEQ multiplex PCR; TCRdb's copy has only in-frame clones and leaves some out. This sample has some 15,000 clones, with about 86% found just once. Specimen: peripheral blood mononuclear cells (PBMCs), collected before the second cycle of nivolumab. These TCRs come from a human donor with classical Hodgkin lymphoma. The CDR3 runs from the conserved cysteine through the conserved F or W. A row's size may be missing; if present it is once, few, many or a size class.

V | size | length | CDR3
TRBV6-5 | . | 12 | CASSYEGQSAFF
TRBV5-1 | . | 15 | CASSLVSNMNTEAFF
TRBV6-1 | . | 15 | CASNRRDSSTDTQYF
TRBV28 | . | 14 | CASTNGGGSYEQYF
TRBV28 | . | 14 | CASSPGQGRTEAFF
TRBV5-6 | once | 15 | CASSAGLSGANVLTF
TRBV5-1 | . | 16 | CASRPGGPWDLGEQYF
TRBV6-5 | . | 14 | CASSPGNGVYEQYF
TRBV27 | . | 14 | CASSFLRDTDTQYF
TRBV7-6 | . | 18 | CASRRRLIEGQGESPLHF